This TCR beta chain is from a study of blood T cell repertoires in COVID-19. Study-wide background: From the United States, Italy and Spain came samples of acute and convalescent COVID-19.

Clones were sequenced by immunoSEQ multiplex PCR, and TCRdb holds only the in-frame ones, with some missing. Here the sample spans under 200,000 clones, 90% to 95% being singletons. The CDR3 has 17 amino acids. Trimming left V 0 bases short and J 2 bases short, with 15 bases between. Germline CDR1 is SGDLS and CDR2 is YYNGEE. This sequence joins TRBV9 and TRBJ1-3, with TRBD1 as a possible D gene (5 bases). The origin of this receptor is a man aged 45-65 years with acute or convalescent COVID-19. Sequencing input: peripheral blood. The CDR3 sequence: CASSVGAPGEAGNTIYF. The CDR3 nucleotides are TGTGCCAGCAGCGTAGGTGCTCCGGGGGAAGCTGGAAACACCATATATTTT.